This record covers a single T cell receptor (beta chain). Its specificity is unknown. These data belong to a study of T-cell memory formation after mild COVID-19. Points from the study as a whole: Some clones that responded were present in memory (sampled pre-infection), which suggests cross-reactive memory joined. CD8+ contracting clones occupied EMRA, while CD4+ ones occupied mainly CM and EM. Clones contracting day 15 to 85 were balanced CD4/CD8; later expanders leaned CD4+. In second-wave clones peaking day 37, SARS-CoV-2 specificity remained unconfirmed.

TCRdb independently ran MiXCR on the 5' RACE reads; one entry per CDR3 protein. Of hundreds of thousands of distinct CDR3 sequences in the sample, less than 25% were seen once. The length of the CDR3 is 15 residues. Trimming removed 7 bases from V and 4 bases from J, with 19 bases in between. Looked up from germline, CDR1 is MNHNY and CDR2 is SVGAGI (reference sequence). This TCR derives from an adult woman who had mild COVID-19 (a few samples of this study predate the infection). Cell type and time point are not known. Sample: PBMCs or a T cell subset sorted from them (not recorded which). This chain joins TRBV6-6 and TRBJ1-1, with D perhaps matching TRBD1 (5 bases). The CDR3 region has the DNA TGTGCCAGCACCCAACGGCTTGGGGGATCCACTGAAGCTTTCTTT. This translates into CASTQRLGGSTEAFF.